Following are 24 T cell receptor beta chains from one sample sequenced in a study of T-cell reconstitution after alpha-beta-depleted transplantation in children. Using unique molecular identifiers, the investigators prepared the TCRbeta library. TCRdb re-called the PCR reads through MiXCR, storing one row per CDR3 protein. The data show roughly 570,000 distinct CDR3 sequences, roughly 27% seen once. Sample: PBMCs, taken before TCRalphabeta/CD19-depleted stem cell transplant. Receptors were obtained from a boy under three years old with Wiskott-Aldrich syndrome, due to receive a stem cell transplant.

This clonotype was observed a few times. This sequence joins TRBV5-1 and TRBJ2-7; 7 bases are shared with TRBD1. The CDR3 contains 14 residues. The V and J ends lost 1 base and 2 bases, in that order; junction bases with no gene match: 3. Germline V gene lookup returns CDR1 SGHRS and CDR2 YFSETQ. CDR3 nucleotide sequence: TGCGCCAGCAGCTTGACCGGGACAGCCTACGAGCAGTACTTC. Amino acid sequence: CASSLTGTAYEQYF.

This chain links TRBV10-3 with TRBJ2-5, with 7 nucleotides matching TRBD2. Losses at the gene ends were 4 bases for V and 3 bases for J; bases not matched to a gene: 2. This CDR3 is 13 amino acids long. Germline CDR1 reads ENHRY; CDR2 reads SYGVKD. The CDR3 here is CAISGRGEETQYF. Here the CDR3 DNA reads TGTGCCATCAGTGGCCGGGGGGAAGAGACCCAGTACTTC.

There are a few counts of this clonotype. The rearrangement links TRBV5-1 to TRBJ2-7; perhaps TRBD1 as D (5 bases). The germline V and J ends were trimmed by 1 base and 3 bases, with 11 bases remaining between them. The CDR3 totals 14 residues. Per germline, CDR1 SGHRS and CDR2 YFSETQ. The CDR3 sequence: CASSLIGAGYEQYF. The CDR3 nucleotides are TGCGCCAGCAGCTTGATTGGGGCAGGCTACGAGCAGTACTTC.

This clonotype was recorded at least ten times. CDR3 region: CAMNRDKNYEQYF. As DNA, the CDR3 is TGTGCCATGAACCGGGACAAAAACTACGAGCAGTACTTC. V gene TRBV10-3 combines with J gene TRBJ2-7; perhaps TRBD1 as D (6 bases). The CDR3 has 13 residues. Germline loops: CDR1 ENHRY, CDR2 SYGVKD. The V gene lost 9 bases and the J gene lost 3 bases, with 15 bases spanning the gap.

CDR3 amino acids: CSVGGALETQYF. CDR3 in DNA: TGCAGCGTTGGGGGGGCCCTAGAGACCCAGTACTTC. This chain uses TRBV29-1 with TRBJ2-5, with D possibly called TRBD1 or TRBD2 (6 bases each). Germline V gene lookup returns CDR1 SQVTM and CDR2 ANQGSEA. V lost 4 bases and J 4 bases, leaving 10 bases between the germline ends. This CDR3 is 12 amino acids long. The variable domain in full, with the rest retrieved from reference TRBV29-1 and TRBJ2-5, is SAVISQKPSRDICQRGTSLTIQCQVDSQVTMMFWYRQQPGQSLTLIATANQGSEATYESGFVIDKFPISRPNLTFSTLTVSNMSPEDSSIYLCSVGGALETQYFGPGTRLLVL.

This clonotype was picked up a small number of times. This chain joins TRBV20-1 and TRBJ2-7; 9 bases align to TRBD1. Trimming cost V 3 bases and J 2 bases; bases outside gene matches: 5. The CDR3 length is 14 residues. Germline assignment: CDR1 DFQATT and CDR2 SNEGSKA (reference sequence). The CDR3 loop reads CSARRQGGTYEQYF. The CDR3 nucleotides are TGCAGTGCTAGGCGACAGGGGGGGACCTACGAGCAGTACTTC.

This clonotype was recorded a few times. CDR3 sequence: CASSFMLNTEAFF. In DNA, the CDR3 is TGTGCCAGCAGTTTCATGCTGAACACTGAAGCTTTCTTT. This sequence joins TRBV27 and TRBJ1-1, with no clear D. This CDR3 is built from 13 residues. Per germline, CDR1 MNHEY and CDR2 SMNVEV (reference sequence). V shed 3 bases and J shed 0 bases, with 5 bases lying between them.

V is TRBV5-1 and J is TRBJ2-7; perhaps TRBD2 as D (6 bases). Germline CDR1 and CDR2: SGHRS and YFSETQ. The V and J ends lost 4 bases and 9 bases respectively, with 20 bases between them. This CDR3 is built from 14 residues. The CDR3 nucleotides are TGCGCCAGCAGCGAGGAGGCGGCGGGGCTAGGGCAGTACTTC. It yields the protein CASSEEAAGLGQYF.

The genes are TRBV5-1 and TRBJ2-1, with D maybe TRBD2 (6 bases). The CDR3 totals 16 residues. From germline, CDR1 is SGHRS and CDR2 YFSETQ. V was trimmed by 0 bases and J by 3 bases, leaving 13 bases between them. CDR3 residues: CASSLVSGVRYNEQFF. The CDR3 DNA sequence: TGCGCCAGCAGCTTGGTCTCGGGAGTCCGCTACAATGAGCAGTTCTTC.

CDR3: CASSLVQGWSTEAFF. As DNA, the CDR3 is TGCGCCAGCAGCTTAGTACAGGGATGGAGCACTGAAGCTTTCTTT. This chain links TRBV5-1 with TRBJ1-1; D perhaps matches TRBD1 (6 bases). Germline CDR1 SGHRS, CDR2 YFSETQ. The CDR3 sequence is 15 residues long. V gave up 2 bases and J gave up 4 bases, with 15 bases separating them. Filled out from reference TRBV5-1 and TRBJ1-1, the complete variable domain reads KAGVTQTPRYLIKTRGQQVTLSCSPISGHRSVSWYQQTPGQGLQFLFEYFSETQRNKGNFPGRFSGRQFSNSRSEMNVSTLELGDSALYLCASSLVQGWSTEAFFGQGTRLTVV.

This clonotype was observed a handful of times. CDR3 nucleotide sequence: TGCAGTGCTAGGGAAGGGCCCCTCTATCAGCCCCAGCATTTT. Protein product: CSAREGPLYQPQHF. The V and J genes are TRBV20-1 and TRBJ1-5, with D unclear. V lost 3 bases and J lost 5, with 14 bases in between. This CDR3 region has 14 residues. Per germline, CDR1 DFQATT and CDR2 SNEGSKA (reference sequence).

This clonotype was picked up a small number of times. V and J are TRBV20-1 and TRBJ2-7; 7 nucleotides line up with TRBD2. The V gene end was trimmed by 3 bases and the J gene end by 2 bases; junction bases not matched to a gene: 7. Germline V CDR1 and CDR2: DFQATT, SNEGSKA (reference sequence). This CDR3 spans 14 amino acids. CDR3 residues: CSARLAGRTYEQYF. CDR3 sequence (DNA): TGCAGTGCTAGGTTAGCGGGCCGCACCTACGAGCAGTACTTC.

This chain joins TRBV7-2 and TRBJ2-2; no clear D gene. CDR3 length equals 15 residues. Trimming removed 5 bases at V and 4 bases at J, with 14 bases between. Germline-derived CDR1 and CDR2 are SGHTA and FQGNSA. The CDR3 loop is CASSPRLGSTGELFF. In DNA form, the CDR3 reads TGTGCCAGCAGCCCCCGGTTGGGGTCCACCGGGGAGCTGTTTTTT.

The V and J genes are TRBV5-1 and TRBJ2-7; D assignment may be TRBD1 or TRBD2 (6 bases each). CDR3 size: 14 residues. The V end lost 4 bases, the J end lost 1 base, and 12 bases lay between the germline ends. The germline CDR1 and CDR2 sequences are SGHRS and YFSETQ. CDR3 region: CASSVQGGSYEQYF. DNA for the CDR3: TGCGCCAGCAGCGTACAAGGGGGGTCCTACGAGCAGTACTTC.

The count of this clonotype is one. This chain links TRBV12-3 or TRBV12-4 with TRBJ2-5; TRBD1 is a possible D gene (6 bases). CDR3 size: 14 residues. Trimming left V 5 bases short and J 5 bases short, with 15 bases between. The CDR3 region is CASSASQGSETQYF. In nucleotides, the CDR3 is TGTGCCAGCAGTGCATCACAGGGATCGGAGACCCAGTACTTC.

This sequence joins TRBV5-1 and TRBJ2-7; D remains ambiguous. Trimming pared 2 bases from V and 2 bases from J, leaving 8 bases between. CDR1 SGHRS and CDR2 YFSETQ come from the germline V gene. The CDR3 has 13 amino acids. CDR3 nucleotide sequence: TGCGCCAGCAGCTTATACGAAACCTACGAGCAGTACTTC. This gives the protein CASSLYETYEQYF.

CDR3 residues: CSARRGGDTQYF. CDR3 DNA: TGCAGTGCTAGAAGAGGCGGAGATACGCAGTATTTT. The chain combines TRBV20-1 with TRBJ2-3; D gene ambiguous. The V and J ends lost 2 bases and 5 bases respectively, with 8 bases between them. The germline CDR1 and CDR2 sequences are DFQATT and SNEGSKA (reference sequence). This CDR3 contains 12 residues.

This clonotype appeared many times. The chain combines TRBV27 with TRBJ2-3; D is uncertain. Trimming removed 1 base at V and 0 bases at J, with 5 bases between. The V gene's germline CDR1 is MNHEY and CDR2 SMNVEV (reference sequence). This CDR3 has 14 residues. The CDR3 nucleotides read TGTGCCAGCAGTTTATGGGGTAGCACAGATACGCAGTATTTT. Amino acid sequence: CASSLWGSTDTQYF.

The gene calls are TRBV28 and TRBJ2-3; D perhaps matches TRBD2 (5 bases). Trimming took off 6 bases at V and 5 bases at J, with 18 bases between the two ends. The germline V gene has CDR1 MDHEN and CDR2 SYDVKM. This CDR3 contains 15 residues. CDR3 in DNA: TGTGCCAGCAGCGCCCCTGGGAGCGACCGAGATACGCAGTATTTT. This codes for CASSAPGSDRDTQYF.

CDR3 sequence: CASGPGQGTDTQYF. CDR3 bases: TGCGCCAGCGGACCGGGACAGGGGACAGATACGCAGTATTTT. The chain links TRBV5-1 to TRBJ2-3; 10 bases are a match to TRBD1. CDR1 is SGHRS, CDR2 YFSETQ, per germline. The CDR3 is 14 amino acids. With V trimmed by 7 bases and J by 3 bases, 5 bases remained unmatched. Full variable domain (missing parts from reference TRBV5-1 and TRBJ2-3): KAGVTQTPRYLIKTRGQQVTLSCSPISGHRSVSWYQQTPGQGLQFLFEYFSETQRNKGNFPGRFSGRQFSNSRSEMNVSTLELGDSALYLCASGPGQGTDTQYFGPGTRLTVL.

CDR3 bases: TGTGCCAGCAGCTTAACGGCGGGAGGGTTATACGAGCAGTACTTC. It is translated as CASSLTAGGLYEQYF. The genes are TRBV7-3 and TRBJ2-7; TRBD2 agrees at 9 bases. The V gene end was trimmed by 0 bases and the J gene end by 4 bases; junction bases not matched to a gene: 4. Looked up from germline, CDR1 is SGHTA and CDR2 is FQGTGA. The CDR3 covers 15 residues.

This clonotype was observed a few times. The junction departs from the called germline gene at one end, perhaps through a read error. The CDR3 coding sequence is TGTGCCAGCAGCTTGGAGGAGGGACAGCCACGATCTTTC. Translated: CASSLEEGQPRSF. This sequence joins TRBV5-5 and TRBJ2-7, with a weak D call TRBD1 (7 bases). From germline, CDR1 is SGHKS and CDR2 YYEKEE (reference sequence). CDR3 length: 13 residues.

The chain combines TRBV6-1 with TRBJ1-1, with 8 bases identical to TRBD1. The CDR3 covers 15 residues. The germline CDR1 and CDR2 sequences are MNHNS and SASEGT. The V gene end was trimmed by 2 bases and the J gene end by 4 bases; junction bases not matched to a gene: 6. This CDR3 reads CASSENQGAGTEAFF. CDR3 sequence (DNA): TGTGCCAGCAGTGAAAATCAGGGGGCGGGCACTGAAGCTTTCTTT.

This clonotype appeared once. The rearrangement links TRBV7-9 to TRBJ2-1; D remains ambiguous. This CDR3 spans 15 amino acids. V lost 5 bases to trimming and J lost 5 bases, with 16 bases between them. From germline, CDR1 is SEHNR and CDR2 FQNEAQ (reference sequence). The CDR3 DNA sequence: TGTGCCAGCAGCGGCGATTCGGGTATCAACAATGAGCAGTTCTTC. It specifies CASSGDSGINNEQFF. The full variable domain, in which reference TRBV7-9 and TRBJ2-1 provide the parts outside the CDR3, is DTGVSQNPRHKITKRGQNVTFRCDPISEHNRLYWYRQTLGQGPEFLTYFQNEAQLEKSRLLSDRFSAERPKGSFSTLEIQRTEQGDSAMYLCASSGDSGINNEQFFGPGTRLTVL.